What follows are 25 T cell receptor beta chains derived from one specimen sequenced in a study of OX40 agonist ivuxolimab in advanced cancers. Sequencing was performed with immunoSEQ multiplex PCR; in TCRdb, only in-frame clones are kept and a portion is missing. The data show over 60,000 clones, with approximately 94% seen just once and around 14% held by the top ten. The starting material was CD4+ or CD8+ T cells sorted from blood, obtained in a trial of the OX40 agonist ivuxolimab. The receptors come from an adult with an advanced solid tumor such as melanoma, head and neck, liver or kidney cancer.

V usage is TRBV4-3 and J usage is TRBJ2-7, with D uncertain. Germline V gene lookup returns CDR1 LGHNA and CDR2 YSLEER. The CDR3 is made up of 16 amino acids. V shed 2 bases and J shed 0 bases, with 14 bases lying between them. The CDR3 loop reads CASSQYYPGHSYEQYF. In DNA form, the CDR3 reads TGCGCCAGCAGCCAATATTATCCGGGCCACTCCTACGAGCAGTACTTC.

V usage is TRBV7-3 and J usage is TRBJ1-1, with D hard to call. Per the germline V gene, CDR1 is SGHTA and CDR2 is FQGTGA. The CDR3 runs 13 residues. Trimming cost V 2 bases and J 0 bases, with 4 bases left between them. The chain's CDR3 is CASSLQMNTEAFF. CDR3 sequence (DNA): TGTGCCAGCAGCTTACAGATGAACACTGAAGCTTTCTTT.

V usage is TRBV9 and J usage is TRBJ1-3; maybe TRBD1 (5 bases). The CDR3 length is 15 residues. V shed 3 bases and J shed 0 bases, with 10 bases lying between them. Germline assignment: CDR1 SGDLS and CDR2 YYNGEE. The CDR3 DNA reads TGTGCCAGCAGCGGAGGGGCGTCCTCTGGAAACACCATATATTTT. This gives the protein CASSGGASSGNTIYF.

V usage is TRBV7-6 and J usage is TRBJ2-7; 10 bases are a match to TRBD1. Germline V CDR1 and CDR2: SGHVS, FNYEAQ. CDR3 length: 19 amino acids. V lost 4 bases, J lost 2 bases, and 17 bases stayed unmatched. In nucleotides, the CDR3 is TGTGCCAGCAGCTCCCCTCCGGCGGTGGACAGGGGGTTCACCTACGAGCAGTACTTC. Protein sequence: CASSSPPAVDRGFTYEQYF.

For this clone: The same CDR3 is also encoded by other DNA sequences in this sample. The chain joins TRBV4-1 to TRBJ2-7; D unresolved. Trimming removed 3 bases from V and 3 bases from J, with 6 bases in between. The germline V gene has CDR1 MGHRA and CDR2 YSYEKL. The CDR3 totals 12 residues. In nucleotides, the CDR3 is TGCGCCAGCAGCCAGACAAGCTACGAGCAGTACTTC. Its translation is CASSQTSYEQYF.

The chain carries TRBV29-1 and TRBJ1-1; D gene ambiguous. Germline V gene lookup returns CDR1 SQVTM and CDR2 ANQGSEA. Trimming took off 6 bases at V and 7 bases at J, with 9 bases between the two ends. This CDR3 comprises 10 residues. CDR3 amino acids: CSVDPVEAFF. The CDR3, as DNA: TGCAGCGTCGATCCAGTTGAAGCTTTCTTT. Filled out from reference TRBV29-1 and TRBJ1-1, the complete variable domain reads SAVISQKPSRDICQRGTSLTIQCQVDSQVTMMFWYRQQPGQSLTLIATANQGSEATYESGFVIDKFPISRPNLTFSTLTVSNMSPEDSSIYLCSVDPVEAFFGQGTRLTVV.

The genes are TRBV5-4 and TRBJ2-7; 10 positions match TRBD1. V lost 4 bases, J lost 3 bases, and 4 bases stayed unmatched. Germline assignment: CDR1 SGHNT and CDR2 YYREEE (reference sequence). This CDR3 is built from 14 residues. The CDR3 DNA sequence: TGTGCCAGCAGCCCGGGACAGGGGAACTACGAGCAGTACTTC. This gives the protein CASSPGQGNYEQYF. The full variable domain, rest sourced from reference TRBV5-4 and TRBJ2-7, is ETGVTQSPTHLIKTRGQQVTLRCSSQSGHNTVSWYQQALGQGPQFIFQYYREEENGRGNFPPRFSGLQFPNYSSELNVNALELDDSALYLCASSPGQGNYEQYFGPGTRLTVT.

The chain carries TRBV10-3 and TRBJ2-3, with a weak D call TRBD2 (7 bases). From germline, CDR1 is ENHRY and CDR2 SYGVKD. The CDR3 is 17 residues long. With 2 bases removed from V and 2 bases from J, the gap between germline ends came to 17 bases. The CDR3 DNA is TGTGCCATCAGTGAGCGGGGGCGGGAGACCACCACAGATACGCAGTATTTT. This gives the protein CAISERGRETTTDTQYF.

V usage is TRBV6-5 and J usage is TRBJ2-2, with D uncertain. Germline V gene sequence: CDR1 MNHEY, CDR2 SVGAGI. This CDR3 contains 11 residues. V lost 2 bases and J lost 6, with 1 base in between. CDR3 loop: CASSYAGELFF. The CDR3 DNA is TGTGCCAGCAGTTACGCCGGGGAGCTGTTTTTT.

The J gene is TRBJ1-1, the V gene TRBV4-1; 7 bases are shared with TRBD1. CDR1 is MGHRA, CDR2 YSYEKL, per germline. The CDR3 is made up of 16 amino acids. V trimming: 4 bases; J trimming: 4 bases; junction bases outside the gene matches: 12. This chain's CDR3 is CASSRGGGTAGTEAFF. The CDR3 coding sequence is TGCGCCAGCAGCCGCGGTGGGGGGACAGCGGGCACTGAAGCTTTCTTT.

The V and J genes are TRBV9 and TRBJ2-3; no reliable D call. Deletions cut 3 bases from V and 2 bases from J, with 16 bases between. CDR1 and CDR2 from the germline V gene are SGDLS and YYNGEE. This CDR3 has 16 amino acids. Here the CDR3 DNA reads TGTGCCAGCAGCGGAGGCCTGTGGGGAATCACAGATACGCAGTATTTT. Its protein is CASSGGLWGITDTQYF. Using reference TRBV9 and TRBJ2-3 for the parts outside the CDR3, the full variable domain is DSGVTQTPKHLITATGQRVTLRCSPRSGDLSVYWYQQSLDQGLQFLIQYYNGEERAKGNILERFSAQQFPDLHSELNLSSLELGDSALYFCASSGGLWGITDTQYFGPGTRLTVL.

This sequence joins TRBV7-3 and TRBJ2-1, with 8 nucleotides matching TRBD1. The CDR3 extends over 15 amino acids. CDR1 and CDR2 from the germline V gene are SGHTA and FQGTGA. The junction had 5 bases not matched to a gene; V was cut back by 4 bases and J by 3 bases. Here the CDR3 DNA reads TGTGCCAGCAGCTCGCCGGGACAGGACTACAATGAGCAGTTCTTC. As protein: CASSSPGQDYNEQFF.

This clone was seen a single time. The rearrangement joins TRBV13 to TRBJ2-5; D ambiguous. The germline V and J ends were trimmed by 1 base and 5 bases, with 5 bases remaining between them. Germline CDR1 reads PRHDT; CDR2 reads FYEKMQ (reference sequence). CDR3 size: 12 residues. For the CDR3, the DNA is TGTGCCAGCAGCTTAGTGTCGGAGACCCAGTACTTC. It codes for CASSLVSETQYF.

The chain uses TRBV27 and TRBJ1-1, with D possibly being TRBD1 (5 bases). The CDR3 consists of 14 residues. The germline V gene has CDR1 MNHEY and CDR2 SMNVEV (reference sequence). V lost 7 bases and J 1 base, leaving 13 bases between the germline ends. CDR3 DNA sequence: TGTGCCAGCACCCGGGGGGGGAGGAACACTGAAGCTTTCTTT. As protein: CASTRGGRNTEAFF.

The chain couples TRBV4-3 to TRBJ2-1; TRBD2 aligns across 11 bases. Trimming cost V 4 bases and J 8 bases; bases outside gene matches: 10. The CDR3 has 16 amino acids. Germline V gene data show CDR1 as LGHNA and CDR2 as YSLEER. This CDR3 is CASSPRGSGGADEQFF. The CDR3 coding sequence is TGCGCCAGCAGCCCCCGAGGTAGCGGGGGGGCTGATGAGCAGTTCTTC.

The J gene is TRBJ2-7, the V gene TRBV6-5; D gene ambiguous. Germline V gene lookup returns CDR1 MNHEY and CDR2 SVGAGI. The V end was cut by 3 bases, the J end by 0 bases, with 9 bases between. The CDR3 loop spans 14 amino acids. CDR3 DNA: TGTGCCAGCAGTTATCGGGTCGGCTCCTACGAGCAGTACTTC. Amino acids: CASSYRVGSYEQYF.

The V gene is TRBV15, the J gene TRBJ1-5, with D perhaps TRBD1 (5 bases). Trimming took 2 bases from V and 11 from J, leaving 10 bases between them. The germline V gene has CDR1 LNHNV and CDR2 YYDKDF (reference sequence). CDR3 length equals 12 residues. The CDR3 DNA reads TGTGCCACCAGCAGAAATGGAGGGGCCCAGCATTTT. Amino acid sequence: CATSRNGGAQHF.

This chain connects TRBV12-5 to TRBJ2-5; TRBD2 agrees at 14 bases. J lost 7 bases, V lost 1 base, and 14 bases had no gene match. Germline values: CDR1 LGHNT, CDR2 FRNRAP. This CDR3 region has 19 residues. CDR3 region: CASGLGTGLAGVRVATQYF. CDR3 coding DNA: TGTGCTAGTGGTTTGGGCACGGGACTAGCGGGAGTTAGAGTGGCGACCCAGTACTTC.

The gene calls are TRBV9 and TRBJ2-7; D is ambiguous. Germline assignment: CDR1 SGDLS and CDR2 YYNGEE. This CDR3 is 15 amino acids long. The germline V and J ends were trimmed by 0 bases and 3 bases, with 13 bases remaining between them. CDR3 in amino acids: CASSVDGVMGYEQYF. CDR3 nucleotide sequence: TGTGCCAGCAGCGTAGATGGGGTTATGGGCTACGAGCAGTACTTC.

This chain uses TRBV28 with TRBJ2-1; 10 nucleotides line up with TRBD2. The CDR3 contains 17 residues. The germline CDR1 and CDR2 sequences are MDHEN and SYDVKM. V gave up 7 bases and J gave up 9 bases; unmatched junction bases: 18. The CDR3 coding sequence is TGTGCCAGCACCACCTCAGGGGCCCTAGCGGGAGCCGGTGAGCAGTTCTTC. Translated, it gives CASTTSGALAGAGEQFF.

V gene TRBV7-6 combines with J gene TRBJ2-1; TRBD2 matches at 11 bases. V shed 5 bases, J shed 4 bases, and the junction held 13 bases outside the gene matches. Germline CDR1 SGHVS, CDR2 FNYEAQ. The CDR3 length is 18 residues. The CDR3 nucleotides are TGTGCCAGCAGCGCCTCAACAGCTAGCGGGGGGCCATACAATGAGCAGTTCTTC. Encoded protein: CASSASTASGGPYNEQFF.

This chain joins TRBV28 and TRBJ1-3; D is perhaps TRBD1 (5 bases). This CDR3 has 15 amino acids. Trimming cost V 2 bases and J 4 bases, with 12 bases left between them. Germline lookup yields CDR1 MDHEN and CDR2 SYDVKM. This CDR3 reads CASSLEGAPGNTIYF. The CDR3 DNA sequence: TGTGCCAGCAGTTTAGAAGGGGCGCCCGGAAACACCATATATTTT.

The genes are TRBV7-9 and TRBJ1-4; D call uncertain. The V and J ends lost 7 bases and 1 base respectively, with 7 bases between them. The germline gives CDR1 SEHNR, CDR2 FQNEAQ (reference sequence). This CDR3 has 13 residues. Here the CDR3 reads CASTGRTNEKLFF. The CDR3 DNA reads as TGTGCCAGCACGGGGAGAACTAATGAAAAACTGTTTTTT.

The chain is built from TRBV28 and TRBJ1-3, with 7 bases matching TRBD1. The CDR3 contains 19 residues. From germline, CDR1 is MDHEN and CDR2 SYDVKM. J was trimmed by 4 bases and V by 5 bases; bases with no gene match: 20. The CDR3 region has the DNA TGTGCCAGCAGTCGACATTTACTCGGGCAGGGGGGAGCCGGAAACACCATATATTTT. Encoded protein: CASSRHLLGQGGAGNTIYF.

This chain links TRBV5-3 with TRBJ2-1; possibly TRBD2 for D (6 bases). TRBV5-3 is annotated as an ORF whose role is uncertain. Trimming cost V 4 bases and J 0 bases, with 11 bases left between them. CDR3 size: 15 residues. CDR3 region: CARSPGLRSYNEQFF. The CDR3 DNA sequence: TGTGCCAGAAGCCCGGGACTTCGCTCCTACAATGAGCAGTTCTTC.